This section outlines one T cell receptor beta chain sequence together with its context. The record originates from a study of CD8 T cells in Susac syndrome. Sequencing of TCR beta was undertaken in CD8+ and CD4+ T cells derived from blood. Germline loops: CDR1 SGHRS, CDR2 YFSETQ. This CDR3 comprises 15 residues. Trimming shortened V by 0 bases and J by 2 bases, and 12 bases separated the two germline ends. Random hexamers primed reverse transcription of roughly 0.45 to 1 ug RNA. TCRdb itself ran the immunoSEQ multiplex PCR reads through MiXCR, one entry per CDR3 protein. The sample shows approximately 180,000 distinct CDR3 sequences, 85% to 95% of them seen only once.

What was sequenced was CD4+ T cells from PBMCs. The chain carries TRBV5-1 and TRBJ2-7; D is unresolved. This TCR came from a human donor with multiple sclerosis. The CDR3 DNA reads TGCGCCAGCAGCTTGGGACACCTCTCAACCTACGAGCAGTACTTC. Translation gives CASSLGHLSTYEQYF.